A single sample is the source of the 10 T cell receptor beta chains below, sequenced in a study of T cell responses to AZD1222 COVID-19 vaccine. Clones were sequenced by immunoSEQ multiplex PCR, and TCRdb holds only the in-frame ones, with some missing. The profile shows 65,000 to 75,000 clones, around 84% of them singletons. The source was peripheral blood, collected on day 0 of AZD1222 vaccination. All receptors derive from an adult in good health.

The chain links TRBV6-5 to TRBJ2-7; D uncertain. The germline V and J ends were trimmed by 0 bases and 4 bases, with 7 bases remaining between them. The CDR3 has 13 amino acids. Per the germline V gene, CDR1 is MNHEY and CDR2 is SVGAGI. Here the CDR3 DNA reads TGTGCCAGCAGTTACTCGAGAGGTTACGAGCAGTACTTC. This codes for CASSYSRGYEQYF.

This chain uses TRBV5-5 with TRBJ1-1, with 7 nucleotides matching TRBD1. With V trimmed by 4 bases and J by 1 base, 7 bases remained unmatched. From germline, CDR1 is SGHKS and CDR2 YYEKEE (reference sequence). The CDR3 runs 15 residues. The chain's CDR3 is CASSLQGFTNTEAFF. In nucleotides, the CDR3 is TGTGCCAGCAGCCTACAGGGGTTCACGAACACTGAAGCTTTCTTT.

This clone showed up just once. The CDR3 sequence is CASSLAQGDNSPLHF. As DNA, the CDR3 is TGCGCCAGCAGCTTGGCGCAGGGGGATAATTCACCCCTCCACTTT. The V call is TRBV5-1, the J call TRBJ1-6; 7 positions match TRBD1. This CDR3 has 15 amino acids. Trimming cost V 0 bases and J 5 bases; bases outside gene matches: 2. Germline V lookup: CDR1 SGHRS, CDR2 YFSETQ.

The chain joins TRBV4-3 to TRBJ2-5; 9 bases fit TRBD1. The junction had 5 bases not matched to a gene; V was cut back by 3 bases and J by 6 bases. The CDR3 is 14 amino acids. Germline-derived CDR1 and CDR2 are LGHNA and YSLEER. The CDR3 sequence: CASSQGQGGKTQYF. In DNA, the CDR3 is TGCGCCAGCAGCCAGGGACAGGGAGGAAAGACCCAGTACTTC.

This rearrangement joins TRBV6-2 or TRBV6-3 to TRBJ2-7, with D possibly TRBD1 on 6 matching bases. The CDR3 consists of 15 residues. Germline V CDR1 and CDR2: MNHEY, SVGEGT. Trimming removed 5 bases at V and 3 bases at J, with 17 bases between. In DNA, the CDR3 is TGTGCCAGCAGTGACCCACGGACAGTGGACTACGAGCAGTACTTC. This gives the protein CASSDPRTVDYEQYF.

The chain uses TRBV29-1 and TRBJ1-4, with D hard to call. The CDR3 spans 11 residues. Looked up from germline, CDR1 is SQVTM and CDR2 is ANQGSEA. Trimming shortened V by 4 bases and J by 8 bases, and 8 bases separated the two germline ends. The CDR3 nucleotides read TGCAGCGTTGGCCACTTGGAAAAACTGTTTTTT. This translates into CSVGHLEKLFF.

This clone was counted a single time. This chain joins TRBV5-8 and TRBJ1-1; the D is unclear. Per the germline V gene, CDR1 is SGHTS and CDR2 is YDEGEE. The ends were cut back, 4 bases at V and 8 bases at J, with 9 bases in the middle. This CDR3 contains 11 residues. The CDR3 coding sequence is TGTGCCAGCAGCCCGATTTTAGAAGCTTTCTTT. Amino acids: CASSPILEAFF.

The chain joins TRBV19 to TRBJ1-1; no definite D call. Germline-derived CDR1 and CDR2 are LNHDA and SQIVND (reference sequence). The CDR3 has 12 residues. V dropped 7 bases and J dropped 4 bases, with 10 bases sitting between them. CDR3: CASKPGGTEAFF. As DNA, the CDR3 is TGTGCCAGTAAGCCAGGAGGCACTGAAGCTTTCTTT.

The CDR3 coding sequence is TGTGCCAGTAGTATAGGTATGTTAGGGGGTCAGCCCCAGCATTTT. Translation gives CASSIGMLGGQPQHF. V is TRBV19 and J is TRBJ1-5; possible D gene TRBD1, 6 bases. V shed 1 base and J shed 6 bases, with 13 bases lying between them. This CDR3 contains 15 residues. The germline CDR1 and CDR2 sequences are LNHDA and SQIVND (reference sequence).

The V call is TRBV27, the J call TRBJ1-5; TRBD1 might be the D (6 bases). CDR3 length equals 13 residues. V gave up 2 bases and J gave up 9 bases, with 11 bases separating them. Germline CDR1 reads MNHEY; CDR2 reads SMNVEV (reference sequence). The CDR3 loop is CASSLGRGWPQHF. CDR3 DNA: TGTGCCAGCAGTTTAGGCAGGGGCTGGCCCCAGCATTTT.